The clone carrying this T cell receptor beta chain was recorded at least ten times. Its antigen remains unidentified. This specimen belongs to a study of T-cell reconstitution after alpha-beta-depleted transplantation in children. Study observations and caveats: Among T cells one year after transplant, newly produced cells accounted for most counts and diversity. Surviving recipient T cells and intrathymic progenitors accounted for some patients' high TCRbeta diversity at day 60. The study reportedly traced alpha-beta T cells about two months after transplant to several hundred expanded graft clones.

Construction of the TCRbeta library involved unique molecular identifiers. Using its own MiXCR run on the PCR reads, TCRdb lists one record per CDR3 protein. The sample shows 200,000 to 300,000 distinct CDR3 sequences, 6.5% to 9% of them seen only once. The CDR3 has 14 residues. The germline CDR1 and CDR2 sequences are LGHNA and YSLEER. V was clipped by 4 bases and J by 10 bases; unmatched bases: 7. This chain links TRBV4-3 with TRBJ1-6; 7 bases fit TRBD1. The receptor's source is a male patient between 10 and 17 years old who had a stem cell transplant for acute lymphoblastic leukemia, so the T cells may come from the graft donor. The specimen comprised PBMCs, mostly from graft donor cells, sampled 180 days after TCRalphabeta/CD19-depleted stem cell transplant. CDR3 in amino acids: CASSRQGENSPLHF. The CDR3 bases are TGCGCCAGCAGCCGACAGGGTGAAAACTCACCCCTCCACTTT.